These 6 T cell receptor beta chains originate from one sample sequenced in a study of blood T cell repertoires in COVID-19 (TCRdb year 2020). The library was produced with the immunoSEQ multiplex PCR assay. Drawn from immuneACCESS, this table holds only the in-frame rearrangements with V and J called that TCRdb kept. Clones are partly lost; checked studies trace under half to an unresolved V gene and leave the rest unexplained. The sample records fewer than 30,000 clones, roughly 84% of which are singletons. Roughly 7.6% of the sample belongs to the ten largest clones. Sequenced: peripheral blood. The receptors derive from a man aged 45-60 years with active COVID-19.

In this sample, this clone turned up once. CDR3 loop: CASSLIRDNRISEKLFF. The CDR3 DNA sequence: TGTGCCAGCAGCTTAATACGGGACAACCGAATCTCCGAAAAACTGTTTTTT. V is TRBV11-2 and J is TRBJ1-4, with TRBD1 as a possible D gene (6 bases). Germline-derived CDR1 and CDR2 are SGHAT and FQNNGV. The ends were cut back, 2 bases at V and 8 bases at J, with 21 bases in the middle. This CDR3 comprises 17 residues.

This clone appeared once. This chain connects TRBV5-4 to TRBJ1-2; 9 bases are a match to TRBD1. The V gene end was trimmed by 4 bases and the J gene end by 0 bases; junction bases not matched to a gene: 10. The CDR3 spans 17 residues. Germline assignment: CDR1 SGHNT and CDR2 YYREEE (reference sequence). Here the CDR3 DNA reads TGTGCCAGCAGCCCTAGGGACAGGGTATCTACTAACTATGGCTACACCTTC. Its translation is CASSPRDRVSTNYGYTF.

The chain uses TRBV19 and TRBJ1-1; no reliable D call. CDR1 LNHDA and CDR2 SQIVND come from the germline V gene (reference sequence). This CDR3 contains 12 residues. The ends were cut back, 7 bases at V and 1 base at J, with 7 bases in the middle. The CDR3 protein is CASIAGNTEAFF. In nucleotides, the CDR3 is TGTGCCAGTATCGCAGGGAACACTGAAGCTTTCTTT. The whole variable domain, filled in from reference TRBV19 and TRBJ1-1, reads DGGITQSPKYLFRKEGQNVTLSCEQNLNHDAMYWYRQDPGQGLRLIYYSQIVNDFQKGDIAEGYSVSREKKESFPLTVTSAQKNPTAFYLCASIAGNTEAFFGQGTRLTVV.

This rearrangement joins TRBV2 to TRBJ2-3; D might be TRBD2 (6 bases). Trimming took off 2 bases at V and 1 base at J, with 10 bases between the two ends. The CDR3 covers 15 residues. Germline V gene data show CDR1 as SNHLY and CDR2 as FYNNEI. This CDR3 is CASSERAGRTDTQYF. In DNA form, the CDR3 reads TGTGCCAGCAGTGAACGGGCGGGGCGCACAGATACGCAGTATTTT.

The J gene is TRBJ1-4, the V gene TRBV2; a possible D gene is TRBD1 (5 bases). V was pared by 3 bases and J by 8 bases, with 13 bases between. Germline CDR1 reads SNHLY; CDR2 reads FYNNEI. The CDR3 is 14 residues long. CDR3 in amino acids: CASSEGPGEEKLFF. CDR3 sequence (DNA): TGTGCCAGCAGTGAGGGACCGGGGGAGGAAAAACTGTTTTTT.

The rearrangement joins TRBV24-1 to TRBJ2-7; weak D call: TRBD1 (5 bases). Per the germline V gene, CDR1 is KGHDR and CDR2 is SFDVKD. CDR3 length: 15 residues. Trimming took off 3 bases at V and 2 bases at J, with 13 bases between the two ends. The CDR3 DNA reads as TGTGCCACCAGTGATCAGGGTAGGGGCACCTACGAGCAGTACTTC. Amino acids: CATSDQGRGTYEQYF.